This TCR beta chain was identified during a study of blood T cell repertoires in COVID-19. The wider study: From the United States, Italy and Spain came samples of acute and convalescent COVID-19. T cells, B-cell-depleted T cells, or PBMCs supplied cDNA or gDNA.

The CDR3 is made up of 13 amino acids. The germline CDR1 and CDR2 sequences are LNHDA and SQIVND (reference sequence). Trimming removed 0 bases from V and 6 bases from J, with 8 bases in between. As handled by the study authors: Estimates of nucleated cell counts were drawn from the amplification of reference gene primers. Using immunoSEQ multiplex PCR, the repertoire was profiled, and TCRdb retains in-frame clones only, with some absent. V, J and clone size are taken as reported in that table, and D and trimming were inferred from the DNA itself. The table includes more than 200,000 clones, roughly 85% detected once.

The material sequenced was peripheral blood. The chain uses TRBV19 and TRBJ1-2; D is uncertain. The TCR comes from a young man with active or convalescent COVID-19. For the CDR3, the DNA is TGTGCCAGTAGTATAGACGTCCCCCATGGCTACACCTTC. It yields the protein CASSIDVPHGYTF.